A selection of T cell receptor beta chains follows, all from one sample in a study of vaccination and CD4 T cells after COVID-19. No antigen has been identified for these receptors. MiXCR was run by TCRdb on the PCR reads, yielding one entry per CDR3 protein. There are 10,000 to 11,000 distinct CDR3 sequences in the sample; 25% occur only once, and 25% to 30% lies in the top ten. This specimen was CD4+ T cells from blood, cultured in vitro, taken before SARS-CoV-2 vaccination. These receptor sequences come from a human donor who received a COVID-19 vaccine. CDR3s include the opening cysteine and the closing phenylalanine or tryptophan.

cdr3_aa v_call
CSVPGQGPVLGHTEAFF TRBV20-1
CASSLSGTGAYEQYF TRBV27
CASSPLGQGVFEQYF TRBV18
CASSIEETQYF TRBV19
CASTSGTRNQPQHF TRBV19
CASSEGLAAKETQYF TRBV25-1
CASSRGGAVNEQFF TRBV14
CSAYSVAGGRSDTQYF TRBV20-1
CASSLVSSTEQYF TRBV5-1
CASRSGPSTDTQYF TRBV5-1
CSVEGGVRSTNEQFF TRBV29-1
CASTSGTGRNSPLHF TRBV19
CASKRTEYGYTF TRBV2
CASSYAQGQGGEKLFF TRBV6-5
CATSDRQGSYEQYF TRBV24-1
CAWSVRDRGYGYTF TRBV30
CASSPGTAPYEQYF TRBV4-1
CASSWPGQGSGETQYF TRBV28
CASSLGGAGNSPLHF TRBV5-1
CASCPGSGGARETQYF TRBV7-2
CASSIGQADGYTF TRBV19
CASSSDRGGTEAFF TRBV5-4
CACQAYNSPLHF TRBV30
CASSLGRAYGYTF TRBV27
CASSRGLAGDEQYF TRBV7-9
CASSGLGGSYNEQFF TRBV7-2
CASKAEQRQKLFF TRBV2
CASSQDMLAGSYEQYF TRBV3-1
CASSLGGPGTNTGELFF TRBV12-3/TRBV12-4
CASSLSLAGGTQYF TRBV7-9
CASSSGQRNTEAFF TRBV6-5
CASRPGLAGSETQYF TRBV2
CAISPGTVLKKPRVANYGYTF TRBV10-3
CASSYLRGGQGKDTQYF TRBV6-5
CAIQRGTLETQYF TRBV10-3
CASRKTGGHTEAFF TRBV25-1
CASSLRETGNTEAFF TRBV7-9
CASTRDIASGNTIYF TRBV2
CAWRGQTPRISYNSPLHF TRBV30
CASSRQGQFYEQYF TRBV6-1
CASSQGPPPVGYTF TRBV23-1
CASSSLAGSGTEAFF TRBV27
CASSPTGANYGYTF TRBV18
CASSSPGGRLVAGYTF TRBV28
CASSDGTAPGDTQYF TRBV6-4